This T cell receptor beta chain came from a study of T-cell memory formation after mild COVID-19. TCRdb re-called the 5' RACE reads with MiXCR, one entry per CDR3 protein. The repertoire includes some 350,000 distinct CDR3 sequences, approximately 16% of them detected once, and approximately 20% sits in the top ten. The V and J ends lost 2 bases and 11 bases respectively, with 6 bases between them. CDR1 is SEHNR, CDR2 FQNEAQ, per germline (reference sequence). This CDR3 contains 10 residues. The specimen sequenced was PBMCs or a T cell subset sorted from them (not recorded which). The clonotype was recovered from a man between 18 and 35 years old who had mild COVID-19 (a few samples of this study predate the infection). Cell type and time point are not known. This sequence joins TRBV7-9 and TRBJ1-1, with D hard to call. The CDR3, as DNA: TGTGCCAGCAGCTTAAAGACTGCTTTCTTT. It is translated as CASSLKTAFF.